The 10 T cell receptor beta chains below were found in one sample sequenced in a study of beta chain features in type 1 diabetes. Sequencing targeted expressed TCRB transcripts, as all isolated RNA had been reverse transcribed. This table comes from immunoSEQ multiplex PCR, and its TCRdb copy is limited to in-frame clones, with some not included. Among almost 250,000 clones listed, roughly an eighth were seen once. Sequenced: naive CD4+ T cells from blood. The receptors stem from a woman aged 40 to 50 in good health.

The genes are TRBV2 and TRBJ1-1; tentatively, D is TRBD1 (5 bases). Germline loops: CDR1 SNHLY, CDR2 FYNNEI. The V gene lost 6 bases and the J gene lost 8 bases, with 10 bases spanning the gap. CDR3 length equals 11 residues. CDR3 sequence (DNA): TGTGCCAGCAGGGACAACAGCGAAGCTTTCTTT. This sequence encodes CASRDNSEAFF.

This clone was picked up a small number of times. V gene TRBV19 combines with J gene TRBJ2-7; the match to TRBD2 covers 10 bases. Germline V gene data show CDR1 as LNHDA and CDR2 as SQIVND (reference sequence). V lost 6 bases, J lost 3 bases, and 8 bases stayed unmatched. The CDR3 is made up of 15 amino acids. In DNA form, the CDR3 reads TGTGCCAGTAGGAAAGCGGGGGGGCGTGTCTACGAGCAGTACTTC. It specifies CASRKAGGRVYEQYF.

The chain combines TRBV2 with TRBJ1-4, with a weak D call TRBD1 (5 bases). The CDR3 is made up of 13 amino acids. CDR1 is SNHLY and CDR2 is FYNNEI in the germline V gene. V lost 7 bases to trimming and J lost 6 bases, with 12 bases between them. The CDR3, as DNA: TGTGCCAGCACGGGGGGGAGATATGAAAAACTGTTTTTT. It codes for CASTGGRYEKLFF.

CDR3: CASSYGQGVVGYTF. CDR3 DNA: TGTGCCAGCAGTTACGGACAGGGTGTTGTAGGCTACACCTTC. The rearrangement links TRBV6-5 to TRBJ1-2, with TRBD1 matching 8 bases. Germline V CDR1 and CDR2: MNHEY, SVGAGI. J lost 8 bases, V lost 2 bases, and 7 bases had no gene match. The CDR3 is 14 amino acids.

This rearrangement joins TRBV11-2 to TRBJ2-1, with D hard to call. Germline V lookup: CDR1 SGHAT, CDR2 FQNNGV. V was pared by 3 bases and J by 8 bases, with 11 bases between. CDR3 size: 13 residues. In nucleotides, the CDR3 is TGTGCCAGCAGCTTCACCCCTCAGGATGAGCAGTTCTTC. This translates into CASSFTPQDEQFF.

The rearrangement uses TRBV18 and TRBJ1-1; 10 bases agree with TRBD1. The germline gives CDR1 KGHSH, CDR2 LQKENI. This CDR3 spans 16 amino acids. The V segment lost 3 bases and the J segment 0 bases; nucleotides outside the gene matches: 4. In nucleotides, the CDR3 is TGTGCCAGCTCACCCCGGGACAGGGGAATGAACACTGAAGCTTTCTTT. It codes for CASSPRDRGMNTEAFF.

This chain connects TRBV5-1 to TRBJ1-2; D is possibly TRBD1 (6 bases). The CDR3 length is 15 residues. The V gene lost 2 bases and the J gene lost 3 bases, with 14 bases spanning the gap. Germline values: CDR1 SGHRS, CDR2 YFSETQ. CDR3 nucleotide sequence: TGCGCCAGCAGCTTTTCCGGGACACCCGACTATGGCTACACCTTC. Its translation: CASSFSGTPDYGYTF.

The chain combines TRBV18 with TRBJ2-6; TRBD1 is a possible D gene (6 bases). V gave up 6 bases and J gave up 0 bases, with 12 bases separating them. This CDR3 region has 16 residues. CDR1 KGHSH and CDR2 LQKENI come from the germline V gene. CDR3 bases: TGTGCCAGCTCGGACAGCCGATTCTCTGGGGCCAACGTCCTGACTTTC. Translated: CASSDSRFSGANVLTF.

This clone was observed a handful of times. The chain employs TRBV19 and TRBJ2-2; tentatively, D is TRBD1 (6 bases). Germline CDR1 and CDR2: LNHDA and SQIVND (reference sequence). The CDR3 sequence is 13 residues long. Trimming left V 5 bases short and J 6 bases short, with 10 bases between. CDR3 bases: TGTGCCAGTAGTTTCCCAGGGGCCGGGGAGCTGTTTTTT. Its translation is CASSFPGAGELFF.

J is TRBJ2-5 and V is TRBV2, with D perhaps TRBD2 (7 bases). Trimming took off 6 bases at V and 4 bases at J, with 9 bases between the two ends. The CDR3 contains 12 residues. Germline values: CDR1 SNHLY, CDR2 FYNNEI. CDR3 sequence (DNA): TGTGCCAGCAGAGGGGGGGGAGAGACCCAGTACTTC. Translating it yields CASRGGGETQYF. The full variable domain, its missing parts supplied by reference TRBV2 and TRBJ2-5, is EPEVTQTPSHQVTQMGQEVILRCVPISNHLYFYWYRQILGQKVEFLVSFYNNEISEKSEIFDDQFSVERPDGSNFTLKIRSTKLEDSAMYFCASRGGGETQYFGPGTRLLVL.